These 20 T cell receptor beta chains were sequenced from one sample in a study of cytomegalovirus exposure and HLA in healthy donors. Both 60 Vbeta primers and 13 Jbeta primers went into the PCR. The protocol was immunoSEQ multiplex PCR, while the TCRdb copy is restricted to in-frame clones and leaves out a portion. The profile shows over 150,000 clones, 77% of them singletons. The sequencing input was PBMCs. The receptor set was obtained from a woman aged 30 to 39 in good health and CMV-seropositive.

The V and J genes are TRBV19 and TRBJ1-5; D may be TRBD1 (6 bases). The CDR3 is made up of 16 amino acids. Trimming took 2 bases from V and 2 from J, leaving 13 bases between them. Germline values: CDR1 LNHDA, CDR2 SQIVND (reference sequence). The CDR3 here is CASSIPTGRGNQPQHF. CDR3 DNA sequence: TGTGCCAGTAGTATACCGACAGGCCGGGGCAATCAGCCCCAGCATTTT.

There are a few counts of this clone. The V and J genes are TRBV11-1 and TRBJ1-1; tentative D call: TRBD1 (6 bases). The V and J ends lost 1 base and 4 bases respectively, with 7 bases between them. The CDR3 has 13 residues. CDR1 SGHAT and CDR2 FQDESV come from the germline V gene (reference sequence). This CDR3 reads CASSLGTATEAFF. The CDR3 nucleotides read TGTGCCAGCAGCTTAGGGACAGCCACTGAAGCTTTCTTT.

Ten or more counts support this clone. This chain connects TRBV7-6 to TRBJ2-1; 7 nucleotides line up with TRBD2. Trimming at V came to 6 bases and at J to 5 bases, leaving 10 bases not matched to a gene. Germline-derived CDR1 and CDR2 are SGHVS and FNYEAQ. The CDR3 has 15 residues. CDR3 region: CASSIEAGSHNEQFF. In nucleotides, the CDR3 is TGTGCCAGCAGTATAGAAGCGGGATCCCACAATGAGCAGTTCTTC.

The chain uses TRBV6-6 and TRBJ1-5; D might be TRBD1 (6 bases). Germline assignment: CDR1 MNHNY and CDR2 SVGAGI (reference sequence). The ends were cut back, 6 bases at V and 7 bases at J, with 22 bases in the middle. The CDR3 sequence is 16 residues long. The CDR3 loop reads CASRWTVVGQGQPQHF. CDR3 coding DNA: TGTGCCAGCAGGTGGACAGTCGTGGGGCAAGGGCAGCCCCAGCATTTT.

The J gene is TRBJ1-5, the V gene TRBV19, with 8 bases matching TRBD1. CDR3 length: 14 amino acids. Germline V gives CDR1 LNHDA, CDR2 SQIVND (reference sequence). The ends lost 5 bases at V and 5 bases at J; junction bases unmatched: 5. The CDR3, as DNA: TGTGCCAGTAGTGTTAACAGGGGGGATCAGCCCCAGCATTTT. Its translation is CASSVNRGDQPQHF. The whole variable domain, filled in from reference TRBV19 and TRBJ1-5, reads DGGITQSPKYLFRKEGQNVTLSCEQNLNHDAMYWYRQDPGQGLRLIYYSQIVNDFQKGDIAEGYSVSREKKESFPLTVTSAQKNPTAFYLCASSVNRGDQPQHFGDGTRLSIL.

The chain has TRBV28 and TRBJ1-5; a possible D gene is TRBD1 (6 bases). V shed 8 bases and J shed 4 bases, with 12 bases lying between them. CDR1 and CDR2 (germline): MDHEN, SYDVKM. The CDR3 consists of 13 residues. CDR3 sequence reads: CASLKQGNQPQHF. The CDR3, as DNA: TGTGCCAGCCTCAAACAGGGAAATCAGCCCCAGCATTTT.

This chain connects TRBV4-3 to TRBJ2-7, with D tentatively TRBD1 (5 bases). Trimming left V 1 base short and J 5 bases short, with 15 bases between. Germline loops: CDR1 LGHNA, CDR2 YSLEER. This CDR3 is built from 15 residues. This CDR3 is CASSQAAGDSNEQYF. The CDR3 DNA follows: TGCGCCAGCAGCCAAGCTGCAGGAGACAGTAACGAGCAGTACTTC.

V is TRBV28 and J is TRBJ2-5; the match to TRBD1 covers 8 bases. V dropped 4 bases and J dropped 6; count of bases not matched to a gene: 10. The CDR3 runs 15 residues. Germline V gene lookup returns CDR1 MDHEN and CDR2 SYDVKM. CDR3 sequence: CASSSGAGGEKTQYF. CDR3 nucleotide sequence: TGTGCCAGCAGTTCCGGGGCAGGGGGCGAAAAGACCCAGTACTTC.

Only one count was recorded for this clone. V and J are TRBV5-4 and TRBJ2-7, with TRBD1 as a possible D gene (5 bases). This CDR3 spans 14 amino acids. V gave up 4 bases and J gave up 3 bases, with 14 bases separating them. Germline assignment: CDR1 SGHNT and CDR2 YYREEE (reference sequence). For the CDR3, the DNA is TGTGCCAGCAGCCTAGTCGGGCAGGGCTACGAGCAGTACTTC. Translation: CASSLVGQGYEQYF.

This sequence joins TRBV6-5 and TRBJ2-7, with 8 nucleotides matching TRBD2. The CDR3 contains 13 residues. CDR1 and CDR2 (germline): MNHEY, SVGAGI. With V trimmed by 6 bases and J by 10 bases, 11 bases remained unmatched. The CDR3 protein is CASRPTSGSDQYF. CDR3 coding DNA: TGTGCCAGCAGACCCACTAGCGGCAGCGATCAGTACTTC.

The rearrangement uses TRBV5-4 and TRBJ1-3, with D hard to call. Germline-derived CDR1 and CDR2 are SGHNT and YYREEE (reference sequence). Trimming stripped 9 bases from V and 0 bases from J, with 10 bases between. The CDR3 covers 13 residues. CDR3 protein: CAISGDSGNTIYF. CDR3 in DNA: TGTGCCATCTCGGGTGACTCTGGAAACACCATATATTTT.

V gene TRBV19 combines with J gene TRBJ1-1; weak D call: TRBD1 (5 bases). V was cut by 6 bases and J by 1 base, with 15 bases left in between. The CDR3 has 15 amino acids. Germline V gene sequence: CDR1 LNHDA, CDR2 SQIVND (reference sequence). The CDR3 DNA reads as TGTGCCAGTAGCACGGGGGACGGACGGAACACTGAAGCTTTCTTT. Its translation is CASSTGDGRNTEAFF.

This clone was picked up a small number of times. The V call is TRBV6-5, the J call TRBJ2-3; 8 bases are shared with TRBD2. Germline lookup yields CDR1 MNHEY and CDR2 SVGAGI. V shed 0 bases, J shed 4 bases, and the junction held 6 bases outside the gene matches. The CDR3 is made up of 16 amino acids. The DNA for the CDR3 is TGTGCCAGCAGTTACTCGTCGGGAGGGCTGTCAGATACGCAGTATTTT. This codes for CASSYSSGGLSDTQYF.

The gene calls are TRBV4-3 and TRBJ1-1; D is uncertain. CDR3 length equals 16 residues. Trimming removed 0 bases at V and 1 base at J, with 12 bases between. CDR1 is LGHNA, CDR2 YSLEER, per germline. The CDR3 reads CASSQEVQNQNTEAFF. Written as DNA, the CDR3 is TGCGCCAGCAGCCAAGAAGTCCAGAATCAGAACACTGAAGCTTTCTTT.

The chain is built from TRBV6-5 and TRBJ2-3, with D perhaps TRBD2 (6 bases). V lost 2 bases, J lost 2 bases, and 11 bases lay in between. Germline V lookup: CDR1 MNHEY, CDR2 SVGAGI. This CDR3 is built from 15 residues. The CDR3 protein is CASSYTSWVTDTQYF. DNA for the CDR3: TGTGCCAGCAGTTACACTAGCTGGGTCACAGATACGCAGTATTTT.

The chain uses TRBV15 and TRBJ2-7; no clear D gene. The germline CDR1 and CDR2 sequences are LNHNV and YYDKDF (reference sequence). The CDR3 length is 13 residues. Trimming removed 8 bases at V and 1 base at J, with 12 bases between. CDR3 in amino acids: CATLSTPSYEQYF. The CDR3 DNA is TGTGCCACCCTCTCGACTCCTTCCTACGAGCAGTACTTC.

This chain connects TRBV10-3 to TRBJ2-3; the match to TRBD2 covers 7 bases. CDR1 ENHRY and CDR2 SYGVKD come from the germline V gene. The CDR3 runs 16 residues. With V trimmed by 2 bases and J by 6 bases, 11 bases remained unmatched. Here the CDR3 DNA reads TGTGCCATCAGTGAGGGAACCCTGGGGGGGTACGATACGCAGTATTTT. Protein product: CAISEGTLGGYDTQYF.

The chain is built from TRBV7-9 and TRBJ1-1; no clear D. V gave up 5 bases and J gave up 3 bases, with 13 bases separating them. Germline V lookup: CDR1 SEHNR, CDR2 FQNEAQ (reference sequence). The CDR3 is made up of 14 amino acids. CDR3 nucleotide sequence: TGTGCCAGCAGCCCCAATTCCGGGTACACTGAAGCTTTCTTT. Translating gives CASSPNSGYTEAFF. The variable domain in full, completed from reference TRBV7-9 and TRBJ1-1, reads DTGVSQNPRHKITKRGQNVTFRCDPISEHNRLYWYRQTLGQGPEFLTYFQNEAQLEKSRLLSDRFSAERPKGSFSTLEIQRTEQGDSAMYLCASSPNSGYTEAFFGQGTRLTVV.

V is TRBV7-2 and J is TRBJ1-1, with D perhaps TRBD1 (5 bases). Germline V lookup: CDR1 SGHTA, CDR2 FQGNSA. The germline V and J ends were trimmed by 8 bases and 0 bases, with 16 bases remaining between them. This CDR3 is 15 amino acids long. In DNA form, the CDR3 reads TGTGCCAGCGAAAGGGGTAGGACCTTGAACACTGAAGCTTTCTTT. Residues: CASERGRTLNTEAFF.

The genes are TRBV4-3 and TRBJ2-5; 8 nucleotides match TRBD2. The germline V gene encodes CDR1 LGHNA and CDR2 YSLEER. The CDR3 has 16 residues. V trimming: 2 bases; J trimming: 1 base; junction bases outside the gene matches: 6. The CDR3 coding sequence is TGCGCCAGCAGCCAATCTAGCGGGTATTCCCAAGAGACCCAGTACTTC. Encoded protein: CASSQSSGYSQETQYF.